This T cell receptor (beta chain) was recorded in a study of cytomegalovirus exposure and HLA in healthy donors. Study in general: Earlier findings included some 120 million unique TCR beta sequences obtained from 150 million to 200 million T cells.

With 60 Vbeta and 13 Jbeta primers, the PCR was carried out. Using immunoSEQ multiplex PCR, the repertoire was profiled, and TCRdb retains in-frame clones only, with some absent. This sample has fewer than 200,000 clones, with around 80% found just once. General observations from the study: Published work reported that the classifier diagnosed cytomegalovirus status with high specificity and sensitivity. The CMV antigen specificity of a few CMV-associated chains was confirmed through in vitro analysis.

To note about this clone: Its antigen is unknown. Other DNA sequences in the same sample also yield this CDR3.

Source material: PBMCs. This sequence was found in a man aged 35-49 years in good health and CMV-seronegative.

CDR3 DNA: TGTGCCAGCAGCTCAACGGACAGGGTTGGGTCAACTAATGAAAAACTGTTTTTT. It encodes CASSSTDRVGSTNEKLFF. The genes are TRBV5-6 and TRBJ1-4; 8 bases agree with TRBD1. With 3 bases clipped from V and 0 bases from J, the junction kept 10 bases outside the gene matches. The germline V gene has CDR1 SGHDT and CDR2 YYEEEE. The CDR3 length is 18 residues. Complete variable domain (other parts from reference TRBV5-6 and TRBJ1-4): DAGVTQSPTHLIKTRGQQVTLRCSPKSGHDTVSWYQQALGQGPQFIFQYYEEEERQRGNFPDRFSGHQFPNYSSELNVNALLLGDSALYLCASSSTDRVGSTNEKLFFGSGTQLSVL.